These 29 T cell receptor beta chains originate from one sample sequenced in a study of shared clonotypes between healthy human individuals. TCRdb's copy holds only in-frame clones and misses some; the assay was immunoSEQ multiplex PCR. Of some 1.1 million clones in the sample, about 72% were seen once. The sample was memory CD4+ T cells from PBMCs. Subset defined: CD45RA-negative fraction. These receptors originate from a man aged 18 to 30 in good health. Some clones in this sample may be carry-over from other donors' samples.

The CDR3 DNA sequence: TGTGCCAGCAGTGAACCCGGACAGGGAATCAATCAGCCCCAGCATTTT. Its protein is CASSEPGQGINQPQHF. The V gene is TRBV6-1, the J gene TRBJ1-5; 8 bases are a match to TRBD1. This CDR3 is built from 16 residues. Germline loops: CDR1 MNHNS, CDR2 SASEGT. V lost 2 bases, J lost 3 bases, and 6 bases stayed unmatched.

J is TRBJ2-5 and V is TRBV5-1; 10 bases fit TRBD2. After removal of 4 bases from V and 4 bases from J, the junction contained 7 bases not matched to a gene. This CDR3 region has 15 residues. Germline V gene lookup returns CDR1 SGHRS and CDR2 YFSETQ. CDR3 residues: CASSRGTSDPETQYF. The DNA of the CDR3 is TGCGCCAGCAGCCGCGGGACTAGCGATCCAGAGACCCAGTACTTC.

With regard to this clone: The sample contains more than one DNA sequence encoding this CDR3. J is TRBJ2-7 and V is TRBV29-1, with 8 bases identical to TRBD2. Germline V gives CDR1 SQVTM, CDR2 ANQGSEA. The CDR3 sequence is 14 residues long. V was pared by 4 bases and J by 0 bases, with 5 bases of the junction left unmatched. The CDR3 spells CSVVAGSSSYEQYF. The CDR3, as DNA: TGCAGCGTTGTAGCGGGGTCTAGCTCCTACGAGCAGTACTTC.

This chain connects TRBV15 to TRBJ2-5; 9 positions agree with TRBD1. The germline V gene encodes CDR1 LNHNV and CDR2 YYDKDF (reference sequence). The CDR3 is 16 amino acids. V was clipped by 0 bases and J by 6 bases; unmatched bases: 8. Written as DNA, the CDR3 is TGTGCCACCAGCAGAGATAAAGGGACAGGGCCGAAGACCCAGTACTTC. Its protein is CATSRDKGTGPKTQYF.

The chain is built from TRBV27 and TRBJ1-1; TRBD1 aligns across 7 bases. The V segment lost 5 bases and the J segment 6 bases; nucleotides outside the gene matches: 9. The CDR3 totals 14 residues. Germline loops: CDR1 MNHEY, CDR2 SMNVEV (reference sequence). CDR3 in DNA: TGTGCCAGCAGTCACAAAGGGGGCAGGGCTGAAGCTTTCTTT. This translates into CASSHKGGRAEAFF.

The chain recombines TRBV19 with TRBJ1-2; perhaps TRBD1 as D (6 bases). Trimming left V 6 bases short and J 5 bases short, with 13 bases between. The germline V gene has CDR1 LNHDA and CDR2 SQIVND (reference sequence). This CDR3 is 13 amino acids long. CDR3 loop: CASSNTGLYGYTF. The CDR3 region has the DNA TGTGCCAGTAGCAATACAGGGTTATATGGCTACACCTTC.

This chain uses TRBV19 with TRBJ2-3; D uncertain. Germline assignment: CDR1 LNHDA and CDR2 SQIVND (reference sequence). V was shortened by 4 bases and J by 4 bases, with 12 bases between the two germline ends. The CDR3 spans 14 residues. CDR3 nucleotides: TGTGCCAGTAGTAAAGAGGTAGAAGCAGATACGCAGTATTTT. It encodes CASSKEVEADTQYF. The full variable domain, completed using reference TRBV19 and TRBJ2-3, is DGGITQSPKYLFRKEGQNVTLSCEQNLNHDAMYWYRQDPGQGLRLIYYSQIVNDFQKGDIAEGYSVSREKKESFPLTVTSAQKNPTAFYLCASSKEVEADTQYFGPGTRLTVL.

The V call is TRBV28, the J call TRBJ1-1; tentative D call: TRBD1 (6 bases). Germline V gene lookup returns CDR1 MDHEN and CDR2 SYDVKM. V was pared by 1 base and J by 7 bases, with 19 bases between. The CDR3 covers 16 residues. CDR3 region: CASSLSRGAGVDEAFF. The CDR3 nucleotides are TGTGCCAGCAGTTTATCCCGGGGGGCAGGGGTCGATGAAGCTTTCTTT. The full variable domain, with the rest looked up from reference TRBV28 and TRBJ1-1, is DVKVTQSSRYLVKRTGEKVFLECVQDMDHENMFWYRQDPGLGLRLIYFSYDVKMKEKGDIPEGYSVSREKKERFSLILESASTNQTSMYLCASSLSRGAGVDEAFFGQGTRLTVV.

Concerning this clone: A much larger clone lies one base from this, so it may be a read error. The genes are TRBV10-3 and TRBJ2-5; 8 nucleotides agree with TRBD1. Germline CDR1 and CDR2: ENHRY and SYGVKD. J lost 2 bases, V lost 6 bases, and 2 bases had no gene match. The CDR3 covers 13 residues. Here the CDR3 reads CAISQGAQETQYF. CDR3 DNA sequence: TGTGCCATCAGCCAGGGGGCGCAAGAGACCCAGTACTTC.

This chain joins TRBV6-5 and TRBJ1-2; D unresolved. The CDR3 is made up of 12 amino acids. V was clipped by 6 bases and J by 4 bases, with 9 bases between them. Germline V CDR1 and CDR2: MNHEY, SVGAGI. The CDR3 DNA reads as TGTGCCAGCAGCCGCCTTGGCTATGGCTACACCTTC. The encoded protein is CASSRLGYGYTF.

In regard to this clone: Just one base apart from a much larger clone, this may be a read error. J is TRBJ1-1 and V is TRBV28, with D unresolved. Germline V gives CDR1 MDHEN, CDR2 SYDVKM. Trimming stripped 5 bases from V and 1 base from J, with 8 bases between. The CDR3 is 13 residues long. The CDR3, as DNA: TGTGCCAGCAGTGGGCAGGCGAACACTGAAGCTTTCTTT. Residues: CASSGQANTEAFF.

The rearrangement uses TRBV15 and TRBJ2-5; 14 nucleotides agree with TRBD2. V lost 3 bases and J lost 4; bases outside the gene matches: 7. Germline CDR1 and CDR2: LNHNV and YYDKDF (reference sequence). The CDR3 has 17 amino acids. The CDR3 DNA follows: TGTGCCACCAGCAGGGGACTAGCGGGAGAGGGGCGAGAGACCCAGTACTTC. Residues: CATSRGLAGEGRETQYF.

This chain uses TRBV5-5 with TRBJ1-3; D is undetermined. Germline V CDR1 and CDR2: SGHKS, YYEKEE (reference sequence). Trimming took 4 bases from V and 0 from J, leaving 14 bases between them. This CDR3 comprises 16 residues. This chain's CDR3 is CASSLDGIFSGNTIYF. CDR3 DNA: TGTGCCAGCAGCCTGGACGGGATATTCTCTGGAAACACCATATATTTT.

The V gene is TRBV18, the J gene TRBJ2-1; TRBD2 matches 11 bases. The germline gives CDR1 KGHSH, CDR2 LQKENI. With 5 bases clipped from V and 6 bases from J, the junction kept 6 bases outside the gene matches. The CDR3 has 15 residues. CDR3 amino acids: CASSSTSGRRNEQFF. The CDR3 DNA follows: TGTGCCAGCTCATCAACTAGCGGGAGACGCAATGAGCAGTTCTTC. The full variable domain, completed using reference TRBV18 and TRBJ2-1, is NAGVMQNPRHLVRRRGQEARLRCSPMKGHSHVYWYRQLPEEGLKFMVYLQKENIIDESGMPKERFSAEFPKEGPSILRIQQVVRGDSAAYFCASSSTSGRRNEQFFGPGTRLTVL.

This chain connects TRBV4-1 to TRBJ1-3; D might be TRBD1 (6 bases). Trimming removed 4 bases from V and 4 bases from J, with 14 bases in between. The length of the CDR3 is 15 residues. CDR1 is MGHRA and CDR2 is YSYEKL in the germline V gene. Here the CDR3 reads CASSPNQGSGNTIYF. The CDR3, as DNA: TGCGCCAGCAGCCCTAACCAGGGGTCCGGAAACACCATATATTTT.

V gene TRBV5-5 combines with J gene TRBJ1-2; maybe TRBD1 (5 bases). V was trimmed by 1 base and J by 5 bases, leaving 15 bases between them. From germline, CDR1 is SGHKS and CDR2 YYEKEE (reference sequence). The CDR3 has 15 residues. As DNA, the CDR3 is TGTGCCAGCAGCTTGTCATCAGGGAGAGGGTATGGCTACACCTTC. Its translation: CASSLSSGRGYGYTF.

The genes are TRBV27 and TRBJ2-5; D unclear. CDR1 is MNHEY and CDR2 is SMNVEV in the germline V gene (reference sequence). Trimming removed 8 bases from V and 5 bases from J, with 15 bases in between. This CDR3 comprises 13 residues. CDR3 residues: CASRKREPETQYF. The CDR3 bases are TGTGCCAGCCGGAAGCGAGAACCGGAGACCCAGTACTTC.

V usage is TRBV28 and J usage is TRBJ2-5, with D perhaps given as TRBD1 or TRBD2 (5 bases each). With 6 bases removed from V and 1 base from J, the gap between germline ends came to 15 bases. The germline CDR1 and CDR2 sequences are MDHEN and SYDVKM. The CDR3 runs to 15 residues. CDR3 sequence: CASSLYGAAQETQYF. In DNA, the CDR3 is TGTGCCAGCAGCCTCTACGGGGCTGCCCAAGAGACCCAGTACTTC.

The V gene is TRBV5-5, the J gene TRBJ1-4; 8 nucleotides line up with TRBD1. CDR1 is SGHKS, CDR2 YYEKEE, per germline (reference sequence). V was pared by 0 bases and J by 12 bases, with 1 base of the junction left unmatched. This CDR3 has 12 amino acids. The DNA for the CDR3 is TGTGCCAGCAGCTTGGCAGGGGGCGAACTGTTTTTT. Protein product: CASSLAGGELFF.

The chain joins TRBV5-1 to TRBJ1-1; D might be TRBD1 (5 bases). Trimming removed 0 bases from V and 11 bases from J, with 14 bases in between. CDR1 is SGHRS and CDR2 is YFSETQ in the germline V gene. The CDR3 totals 13 residues. The chain's CDR3 is CASSLGGAPGAFF. DNA for the CDR3: TGCGCCAGCAGCTTGGGAGGGGCCCCGGGGGCTTTCTTT. Supplemented by reference TRBV5-1 and TRBJ1-1, the full variable domain reads KAGVTQTPRYLIKTRGQQVTLSCSPISGHRSVSWYQQTPGQGLQFLFEYFSETQRNKGNFPGRFSGRQFSNSRSEMNVSTLELGDSALYLCASSLGGAPGAFFGQGTRLTVV.

V is TRBV9 and J is TRBJ2-7; maybe TRBD1 (6 bases). Trimming took off 7 bases at V and 0 bases at J, with 20 bases between the two ends. The length of the CDR3 is 16 residues. Germline CDR1 and CDR2: SGDLS and YYNGEE. In DNA, the CDR3 is TGTGCCAGCGGGCGTACTGGCCAGGGGAGCTCCTACGAGCAGTACTTC. Translated, it gives CASGRTGQGSSYEQYF.

This sequence joins TRBV19 and TRBJ2-2, with D uncertain. CDR1 and CDR2 (germline): LNHDA, SQIVND (reference sequence). The CDR3 has 12 amino acids. V gave up 8 bases and J gave up 7 bases, with 11 bases separating them. The CDR3: CASQRVGGELFF. CDR3 sequence (DNA): TGTGCCAGTCAAAGGGTTGGCGGGGAGCTGTTTTTT.

J is TRBJ2-3 and V is TRBV19; weak D call: TRBD2 (6 bases). Germline CDR1 is LNHDA and CDR2 is SQIVND (reference sequence). Trimming took 5 bases from V and 4 from J, leaving 10 bases between them. CDR3 length: 13 amino acids. The CDR3 reads CASSVRRADTQYF. DNA of the CDR3: TGTGCCAGTAGTGTGCGGAGGGCAGATACGCAGTATTTT.

The chain links TRBV28 to TRBJ2-1, with 7 positions matching TRBD2. This CDR3 has 14 residues. V lost 6 bases, J lost 8 bases, and 10 bases stayed unmatched. In germline, CDR1 is MDHEN, CDR2 SYDVKM. The CDR3 DNA sequence: TGTGCCAGCAGCCCCCGCAGACTAGCAGATGAGCAGTTCTTC. This codes for CASSPRRLADEQFF.

This clone was found once. A read error may be the cause here, since a much bigger clone is one base away. The V call is TRBV7-9, the J call TRBJ2-4; D gene unclear. Trimming pared 1 base from V and 0 bases from J, leaving 10 bases between. Germline CDR1 SEHNR, CDR2 FQNEAQ (reference sequence). The CDR3 extends over 16 amino acids. CDR3 region: CASSLGACLAKNIQYF. The CDR3 nucleotides read TGTGCCAGCAGCTTAGGGGCATGTCTAGCCAAAAACATTCAGTACTTC.

This chain connects TRBV6-5 to TRBJ2-7; 9 nucleotides match TRBD1. The CDR3 sequence is 14 residues long. Unmatched junction bases numbered 8, after V lost 5 bases and J lost 6 bases. Germline CDR1 reads MNHEY; CDR2 reads SVGAGI. The DNA of the CDR3 is TGTGCCAGCAGTGAACGGACAGGGGAGTCCGAGCAGTACTTC. This codes for CASSERTGESEQYF.

In regard to this clone: This sample includes further DNA sequences coding for the same CDR3. CDR3: CSVTLNTEAFF. The DNA for the CDR3 is TGCAGCGTTACGCTGAACACTGAAGCTTTCTTT. J is TRBJ1-1 and V is TRBV29-1; D is uncertain. Trimming removed 5 bases from V and 0 bases from J, with 4 bases in between. This CDR3 is built from 11 residues. Germline lookup yields CDR1 SQVTM and CDR2 ANQGSEA.

This clone has a handful of counts. The chain joins TRBV28 to TRBJ1-1; D not resolved. This CDR3 region has 16 residues. Germline lookup yields CDR1 MDHEN and CDR2 SYDVKM. Trimming pared 2 bases from V and 2 bases from J, leaving 15 bases between. The CDR3 reads CASSLDQWAVNTEAFF. CDR3 sequence (DNA): TGTGCCAGCAGTTTAGATCAGTGGGCGGTTAACACTGAAGCTTTCTTT.

The chain has TRBV30 and TRBJ2-1, with TRBD2 identical over 12 bases. The CDR3 sequence is 18 residues long. Germline lookup yields CDR1 GTSNPN and CDR2 SVGIG (reference sequence). J lost 7 bases, V lost 0 bases, and 13 bases had no gene match. CDR3 nucleotide sequence: TGTGCCTGGAGTGTCCGACTAGCGGGAGCCGGAGGTAGAAATGAGCAGTTCTTC. As protein: CAWSVRLAGAGGRNEQFF.